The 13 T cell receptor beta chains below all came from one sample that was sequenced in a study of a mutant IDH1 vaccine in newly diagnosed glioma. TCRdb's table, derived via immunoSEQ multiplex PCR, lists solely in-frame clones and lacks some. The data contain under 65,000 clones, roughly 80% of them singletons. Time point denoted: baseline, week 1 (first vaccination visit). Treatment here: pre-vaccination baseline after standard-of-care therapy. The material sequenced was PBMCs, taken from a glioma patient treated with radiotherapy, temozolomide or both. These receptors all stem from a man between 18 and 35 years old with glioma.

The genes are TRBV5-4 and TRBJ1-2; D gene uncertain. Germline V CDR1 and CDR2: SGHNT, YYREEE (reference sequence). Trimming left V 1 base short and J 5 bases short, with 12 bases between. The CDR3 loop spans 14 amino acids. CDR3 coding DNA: TGTGCCAGCAGCTTGCAAGAGGCGAGGTATGGCTACACCTTC. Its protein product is CASSLQEARYGYTF.

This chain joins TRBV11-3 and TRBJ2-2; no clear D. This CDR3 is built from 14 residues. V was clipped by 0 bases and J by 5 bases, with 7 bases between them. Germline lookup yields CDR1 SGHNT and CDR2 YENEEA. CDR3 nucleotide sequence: TGTGCCAGCAGCTTAGATATCGAGACCGGGGAGCTGTTTTTT. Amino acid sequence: CASSLDIETGELFF.

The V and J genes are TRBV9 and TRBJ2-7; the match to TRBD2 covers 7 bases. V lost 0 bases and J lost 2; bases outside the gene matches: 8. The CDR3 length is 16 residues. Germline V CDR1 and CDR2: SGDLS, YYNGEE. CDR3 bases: TGTGCCAGCAGCGTAGATCTAGCGGACCTACCCTACGAGCAGTACTTC. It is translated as CASSVDLADLPYEQYF.

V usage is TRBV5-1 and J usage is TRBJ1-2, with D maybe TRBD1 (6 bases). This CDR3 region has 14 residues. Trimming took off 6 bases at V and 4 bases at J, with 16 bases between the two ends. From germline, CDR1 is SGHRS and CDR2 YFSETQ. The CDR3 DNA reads TGCGCCAGCACCCCGGCGCAGGGGTCCTATGGCTACACCTTC. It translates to CASTPAQGSYGYTF.

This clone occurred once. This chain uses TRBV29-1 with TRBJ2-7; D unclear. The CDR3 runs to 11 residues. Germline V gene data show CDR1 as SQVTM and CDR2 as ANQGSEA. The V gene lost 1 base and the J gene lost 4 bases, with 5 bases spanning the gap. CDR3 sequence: CSVEVGYEQYF. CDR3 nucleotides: TGCAGCGTTGAAGTTGGGTACGAGCAGTACTTC.

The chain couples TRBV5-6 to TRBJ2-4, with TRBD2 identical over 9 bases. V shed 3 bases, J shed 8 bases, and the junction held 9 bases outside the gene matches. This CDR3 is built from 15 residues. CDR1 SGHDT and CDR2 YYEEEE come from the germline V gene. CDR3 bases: TGTGCCAGCAGCTGGGGCGGGGGGGCCGGGTACATTCAGTACTTC. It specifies CASSWGGGAGYIQYF.

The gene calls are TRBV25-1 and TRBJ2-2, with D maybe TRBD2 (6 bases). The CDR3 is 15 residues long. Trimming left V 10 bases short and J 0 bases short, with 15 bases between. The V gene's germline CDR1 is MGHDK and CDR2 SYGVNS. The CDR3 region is CATYRGDSNTGELFF. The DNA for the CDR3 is TGTGCCACCTACCGCGGGGACTCGAACACCGGGGAGCTGTTTTTT. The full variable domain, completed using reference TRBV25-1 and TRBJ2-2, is EADIYQTPRYLVIGTGKKITLECSQTMGHDKMYWYQQDPGMELHLIHYSYGVNSTEKGDLSSESTVSRIRTEHFPLTLESARPSHTSQYLCATYRGDSNTGELFFGEGSRLTVL.

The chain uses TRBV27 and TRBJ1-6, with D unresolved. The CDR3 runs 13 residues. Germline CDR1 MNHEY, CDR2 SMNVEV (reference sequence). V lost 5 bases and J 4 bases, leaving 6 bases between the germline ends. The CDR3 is CASSPSYNSPLHF. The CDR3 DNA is TGTGCCAGCAGTCCAAGTTATAATTCACCCCTCCACTTT.

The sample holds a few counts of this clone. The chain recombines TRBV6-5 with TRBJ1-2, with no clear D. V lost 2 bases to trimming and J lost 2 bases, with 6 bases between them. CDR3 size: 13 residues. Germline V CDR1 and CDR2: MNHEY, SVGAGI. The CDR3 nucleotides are TGTGCCAGCAGTTACGACGGCAACTATGGCTACACCTTC. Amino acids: CASSYDGNYGYTF.

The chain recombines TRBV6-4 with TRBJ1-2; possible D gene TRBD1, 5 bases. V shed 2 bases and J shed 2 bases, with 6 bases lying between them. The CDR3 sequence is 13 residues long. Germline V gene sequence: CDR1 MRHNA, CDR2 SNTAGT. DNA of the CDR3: TGTGCCAGCAGTGACGGGGCCAACTATGGCTACACCTTC. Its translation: CASSDGANYGYTF.

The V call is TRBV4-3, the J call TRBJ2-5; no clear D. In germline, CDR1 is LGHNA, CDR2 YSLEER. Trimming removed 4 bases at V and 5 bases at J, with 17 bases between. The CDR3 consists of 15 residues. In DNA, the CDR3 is TGCGCCAGCAGCCGGCATAAGGAAAGTCGGGAGACCCAGTACTTC. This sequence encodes CASSRHKESRETQYF.

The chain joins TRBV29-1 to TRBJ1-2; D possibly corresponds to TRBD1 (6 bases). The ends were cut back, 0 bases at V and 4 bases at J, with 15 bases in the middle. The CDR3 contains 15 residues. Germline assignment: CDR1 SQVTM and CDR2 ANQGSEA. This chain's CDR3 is CSVEDQGLSVYGYTF. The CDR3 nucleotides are TGCAGCGTTGAAGATCAGGGGCTATCCGTCTATGGCTACACCTTC. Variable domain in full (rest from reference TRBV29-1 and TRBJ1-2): SAVISQKPSRDICQRGTSLTIQCQVDSQVTMMFWYRQQPGQSLTLIATANQGSEATYESGFVIDKFPISRPNLTFSTLTVSNMSPEDSSIYLCSVEDQGLSVYGYTFGSGTRLTVV.

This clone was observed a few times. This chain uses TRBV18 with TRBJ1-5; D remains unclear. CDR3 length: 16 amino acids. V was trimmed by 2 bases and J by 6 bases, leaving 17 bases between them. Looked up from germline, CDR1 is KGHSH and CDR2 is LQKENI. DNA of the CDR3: TGTGCCAGCTCACCAAGGGAAGGTTCGGTTCGTCAGCCCCAGCATTTT. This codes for CASSPREGSVRQPQHF.